The rows below give T cell receptor beta chains drawn from one sample of a study of blood T cell repertoires in COVID-19. The repertoire was sequenced with immunoSEQ multiplex PCR; TCRdb's copy has only in-frame clones and lacks some. The data show under 200,000 clones, around 90% seen once. Sequencing input: peripheral blood. These receptors were collected from a man between 60 and 75 years old with active or convalescent COVID-19. CDR3s leave out the opening cysteine and the closing phenylalanine or tryptophan.

j_call v_call cdr3_aa
TRBJ2-7 TRBV7-6 ASSSGTADSYEQY
TRBJ2-5 TRBV30 AWIPGGLQETQY
TRBJ2-7 TRBV7-9 ASSHYGASYEQY
TRBJ1-1 TRBV19 ASNPRGGNTEAF
TRBJ2-3 TRBV4-1 ASSQDTTLGGSPPDTQY
TRBJ1-6 TRBV6-5 ASSYRLDSFNSPLH
TRBJ1-2 TRBV25-1 ASSDSDYGRTLYT
TRBJ2-1 TRBV12-3/TRBV12-4 ASSLAQRGEQF
TRBJ2-5 TRBV3-1/TRBV3-2 ASSTLAGGPGTQY
TRBJ2-3 TRBV12-5 ASGLRDRSTDTQY
TRBJ2-7 TRBV7-2 ASSSPLGSGVEQY
TRBJ2-1 TRBV3-1/TRBV3-2 ASSQDFGGGGDEQF
TRBJ1-2 TRBV6-5 ASSFGTANYGYT
TRBJ1-2 TRBV6-5 ATQQGDYGYT
TRBJ1-3 TRBV28 ASSSPGRLRNGNTIY